Below are 24 T cell receptor beta chains sequenced from a single sample in a study of breast tumors, draining lymph nodes, adjacent tissues. One entry per CDR3 protein results from TCRdb running MiXCR on the multiplex PCR reads. The sample includes 20,000 or so distinct CDR3 sequences, approximately 49% of them seen just once. Specimen: breast tumor tissue. The receptors come from a female donor with breast cancer. Some clones in this sample may be carry-over from other donors' samples.

The chain carries TRBV11-2 and TRBJ2-3; 13 bases are a match to TRBD2. The germline V gene encodes CDR1 SGHAT and CDR2 FQNNGV. The ends lost 1 base at V and 0 bases at J; junction bases unmatched: 1. The CDR3 spans 17 residues. CDR3 residues: CASSLGGLAGSTDTQYF. In DNA form, the CDR3 reads TGTGCCAGCAGCTTAGGGGGACTAGCGGGGAGCACAGATACGCAGTATTTT. Complete variable domain (other parts from reference TRBV11-2 and TRBJ2-3): EAGVAQSPRYKIIEKRQSVAFWCNPISGHATLYWYQQILGQGPKLLIQFQNNGVVDDSQLPKDRFSAERLKGVDSTLKIQPAKLEDSAVYLCASSLGGLAGSTDTQYFGPGTRLTVL.

This clonotype occurred many times. The chain has TRBV25-1 and TRBJ2-5; tentative D call: TRBD2 (7 bases). Per the germline V gene, CDR1 is MGHDK and CDR2 is SYGVNS. Trimming removed 6 bases from V and 4 bases from J, with 21 bases in between. This CDR3 comprises 16 residues. The CDR3 coding sequence is TGTGCCAGCAGCCGGGAAGGGGGAGGGTTAGGAGAGACCCAGTACTTC. It codes for CASSREGGGLGETQYF.

The CDR3 sequence: CASSEQGGRETQYF. CDR3 nucleotide sequence: TGTGCCAGCAGTGAGCAGGGGGGTAGGGAGACCCAGTACTTC. The rearrangement uses TRBV2 and TRBJ2-5, with TRBD1 as a possible D gene (7 bases). Germline CDR1 is SNHLY and CDR2 is FYNNEI. V shed 3 bases and J shed 5 bases, with 13 bases lying between them. This CDR3 spans 14 amino acids.

Only a few counts were recorded for this clonotype. The chain recombines TRBV11-2 with TRBJ2-7; 7 bases line up with TRBD1. CDR3 size: 15 residues. Germline CDR1 is SGHAT and CDR2 is FQNNGV. Trimming took 1 base from V and 4 from J; bases not matched to a gene: 7. CDR3 in DNA: TGTGCCAGCAGCTTAGGAGGACAGGCTCGATACGAGCAGTACTTC. It translates to CASSLGGQARYEQYF.

The chain uses TRBV10-3 and TRBJ2-7; 12 nucleotides line up with TRBD1. CDR1 is ENHRY, CDR2 SYGVKD, per germline. The J segment lost 4 bases and the V segment lost 2 bases, leaving 6 bases of the junction unmatched. The CDR3 totals 16 residues. CDR3 loop: CAISETGTGGPYEQYF. As DNA, the CDR3 is TGTGCCATCAGTGAGACCGGGACAGGGGGCCCATACGAGCAGTACTTC.

The V and J genes are TRBV29-1 and TRBJ2-3; D possibly corresponds to TRBD1 (5 bases). Per the germline V gene, CDR1 is SQVTM and CDR2 is ANQGSEA. The CDR3 consists of 14 residues. V was clipped by 8 bases and J by 5 bases, with 20 bases between them. The CDR3 bases are TGCAGCTCACCTACAAGGGCTCAGGGAGATACGCAGTATTTT. Amino acid sequence: CSSPTRAQGDTQYF.

Many counts were recorded for this clonotype. This chain connects TRBV6-1 to TRBJ2-2; 10 nucleotides line up with TRBD2. The CDR3 loop spans 14 amino acids. V shed 5 bases and J 3 bases; nucleotides not matched to a gene: 0. Looked up from germline, CDR1 is MNHNS and CDR2 is SASEGT. This CDR3 is CASSLAGDTGELFF. The CDR3 bases are TGTGCCAGCAGTCTAGCGGGAGACACCGGGGAGCTGTTTTTT.

This clonotype was picked up a small number of times. The rearrangement uses TRBV6-2 or TRBV6-3 and TRBJ2-7; D is perhaps TRBD2 (6 bases). Germline V lookup: CDR1 MNHEY, CDR2 SVGEGT. There are 13 residues in the CDR3. V was trimmed by 3 bases and J by 2 bases, leaving 8 bases between them. For the CDR3, the DNA is TGTGCCAGCAGTTATGGCGGGACCTACGAGCAGTACTTC. Protein: CASSYGGTYEQYF.

With regard to this clonotype: This clone may be a read error of a much larger clone one base away. The genes are TRBV5-4 and TRBJ2-5, with D unclear. Trimming pared 4 bases from V and 4 bases from J, leaving 17 bases between. Germline lookup yields CDR1 SGHNT and CDR2 YYREEE (reference sequence). CDR3 length: 15 amino acids. CDR3 in amino acids: CASSMDGPDLETQYF. CDR3 bases: TGTGCCAGCAGCATGGACGGACCAGACCTAGAGACCCAGTACTTC.

This clonotype was seen repeatedly, ten times or more. The rearrangement links TRBV4-2 to TRBJ2-3; TRBD2 matches at 8 bases. Germline V CDR1 and CDR2: LGHNA, YNFKEQ. The junction had 5 bases not matched to a gene; V was cut back by 0 bases and J by 3 bases. The CDR3 extends over 16 amino acids. This CDR3 reads CASSQELAGGTDTQYF. Written as DNA, the CDR3 is TGTGCCAGCAGCCAAGAGCTAGCGGGTGGGACAGATACGCAGTATTTT.

V and J are TRBV11-3 and TRBJ2-7; 13 nucleotides match TRBD2. The CDR3 has 17 amino acids. V was clipped by 1 base and J by 1 base; unmatched bases: 4. Germline CDR1 SGHNT, CDR2 YENEEA. The DNA of the CDR3 is TGTGCCAGCAGCTTAGTACTAGCGGGAGGGCCTTCCTACGAGCAGTACTTC. It specifies CASSLVLAGGPSYEQYF.

The rearrangement uses TRBV12-3 or TRBV12-4 and TRBJ1-5; D unresolved. The CDR3 has 14 residues. Trimming left V 5 bases short and J 7 bases short, with 15 bases between. CDR3 sequence (DNA): TGTGCCAGCAGTCCCCCCGGGTTGGGGCAGCCCCAGCATTTT. The encoded protein is CASSPPGLGQPQHF.

The chain carries TRBV20-1 and TRBJ1-5, with D unresolved. The germline V and J ends were trimmed by 5 bases and 11 bases, with 16 bases remaining between them. The CDR3 loop spans 12 amino acids. CDR1 and CDR2 from the germline V gene are DFQATT and SNEGSKA (reference sequence). CDR3 residues: CSARRGQETQHF. CDR3 in DNA: TGCAGTGCTCGGAGAGGCCAAGAGACCCAGCATTTT.

The sample holds many counts of this clonotype. A single base separates this from a much larger clone, so it may be a read error. The chain uses TRBV20-1 and TRBJ2-7; D ambiguous. The CDR3 is made up of 15 amino acids. The germline V and J ends were trimmed by 4 bases and 2 bases, with 18 bases remaining between them. The germline CDR1 and CDR2 sequences are DFQATT and SNEGSKA (reference sequence). The CDR3: CSATKDSSVAYEQYF. CDR3 DNA sequence: TGCAGTGCTACAAAAGACTCATCCGTAGCCTACGAGCAGTACTTC.

The chain links TRBV20-1 to TRBJ1-4, with a possible D match to TRBD1 (5 bases). The CDR3 sequence is 14 residues long. CDR1 is DFQATT, CDR2 SNEGSKA, per germline (reference sequence). V lost 0 bases, J lost 3 bases, and 8 bases lay in between. The chain's CDR3 is CSAREGAANEKLFF. Written as DNA, the CDR3 is TGCAGTGCTAGAGAAGGGGCTGCTAATGAAAAACTGTTTTTT.

The chain has TRBV7-9 and TRBJ2-7; 9 bases fit TRBD2. The CDR3 is made up of 16 amino acids. The V and J ends lost 1 base and 2 bases, in that order; junction bases with no gene match: 6. CDR1 and CDR2 (germline): SEHNR, FQNEAQ (reference sequence). In DNA form, the CDR3 reads TGTGCCAGCAGCTTAGAGCTGACTAGCGGCGCCTACGAGCAGTACTTC. It yields the protein CASSLELTSGAYEQYF.

The chain employs TRBV5-1 and TRBJ2-5, with D perhaps TRBD1 or TRBD2 (6 bases each). There are 16 residues in the CDR3. V lost 0 bases, J lost 4 bases, and 16 bases lay in between. The germline V gene encodes CDR1 SGHRS and CDR2 YFSETQ. The CDR3 region has the DNA TGCGCCAGCAGCTTGGGAGAAGGGGGAGGCCGAGAGACCCAGTACTTC. It encodes CASSLGEGGGRETQYF.

This clonotype was seen ten or more times. This rearrangement joins TRBV27 to TRBJ1-6; unclear D gene. This CDR3 has 18 amino acids. Germline V lookup: CDR1 MNHEY, CDR2 SMNVEV (reference sequence). V was pared by 5 bases and J by 0 bases, with 17 bases between. The CDR3 DNA reads TGTGCCAGCAGTCCCTTTCCGGGCCCGAGCTCCTATAATTCACCCCTCCACTTT. Its translation is CASSPFPGPSSYNSPLHF.

This clonotype has a count of ten or more. This chain joins TRBV11-3 and TRBJ2-5; 7 nucleotides agree with TRBD1. The CDR3 is 15 amino acids. The V gene end was trimmed by 3 bases and the J gene end by 3 bases; junction bases not matched to a gene: 7. CDR1 is SGHNT and CDR2 is YENEEA in the germline V gene. The CDR3 sequence: CASSFRTQGEETQYF. The DNA for the CDR3 is TGTGCCAGCAGCTTTAGGACCCAGGGGGAAGAGACCCAGTACTTC.

The chain employs TRBV11-2 and TRBJ2-2; D not resolved. The CDR3 covers 13 residues. Trimming stripped 1 base from V and 6 bases from J, with 6 bases between. Germline V gene sequence: CDR1 SGHAT, CDR2 FQNNGV. The CDR3 DNA reads TGTGCCAGCAGCTTAGCCCCGGCCGGGGAGCTGTTTTTT. The encoded protein is CASSLAPAGELFF.

This clonotype was counted once. The J gene is TRBJ2-7, the V gene TRBV15; possible D gene TRBD2, 6 bases. Germline V gives CDR1 LNHNV, CDR2 YYDKDF (reference sequence). CDR3 length equals 16 residues. V shed 1 base and J shed 1 base, with 14 bases lying between them. The CDR3 DNA reads as TGTGCCACCAGCAGAGGGGCGGAGGGCCAGTCCTACGAGCAGTACTTC. Protein sequence: CATSRGAEGQSYEQYF.

This clonotype was counted many times. The chain carries TRBV5-1 and TRBJ1-2; TRBD1 might be the D (5 bases). Germline values: CDR1 SGHRS, CDR2 YFSETQ. This CDR3 is built from 14 residues. The ends were cut back, 2 bases at V and 10 bases at J, with 18 bases in the middle. CDR3 amino acids: CASSLSGAPSPYTF. The CDR3 DNA sequence: TGCGCCAGCAGCTTATCCGGGGCCCCCTCTCCCTACACCTTC. The complete variable domain, with remaining parts taken from reference TRBV5-1 and TRBJ1-2, reads KAGVTQTPRYLIKTRGQQVTLSCSPISGHRSVSWYQQTPGQGLQFLFEYFSETQRNKGNFPGRFSGRQFSNSRSEMNVSTLELGDSALYLCASSLSGAPSPYTFGSGTRLTVV.

In its sample, this clonotype was seen a few times. A much larger clone is a single base away; this may be a read error. The chain has TRBV20-1 and TRBJ2-4; no definite D call. Germline V gene lookup returns CDR1 DFQATT and CDR2 SNEGSKA (reference sequence). This CDR3 spans 13 amino acids. The CDR3 nucleotides read TGCAGTGCCCCTAAAGATGGTGGGAACACTCAGTACTTC. Translated, it gives CSAPKDGGNTQYF.

Here the CDR3 DNA reads TGTGCCAGCAGCCAAGAGCTAGCGGGAGATGGGACAGATACGCAGTATTTT. This encodes CASSQELAGDGTDTQYF. The rearrangement joins TRBV4-2 to TRBJ2-3; 10 bases align to TRBD2. The junction had 6 bases not matched to a gene; V was cut back by 0 bases and J by 3 bases. The CDR3 extends over 17 amino acids. Per germline, CDR1 LGHNA and CDR2 YNFKEQ.